This TCR beta chain was captured by sequencing in a study of vaccination and CD4 T cells after COVID-19. Concerning this clonotype itself: The antigen is unknown.

Noted treatment: roughly ten-day PBMC culture with coronavirus spike peptide pools or control peptides (ViraFEST assay). Overall study results and limits: The study found that a median around 86% of reactive clones in convalescent patients appeared only post-vaccination.

CDR1 is KGHDR and CDR2 is SFDVKD in the germline V gene. V lost 3 bases, J lost 6 bases, and 17 bases lay in between. The CDR3 is 16 residues long. An Oncomine TCR Beta short-read assay was used to sequence the DNA from cultured CD4+ T cells. Via MiXCR, TCRdb re-called the PCR reads, giving one row per CDR3 protein. The sample holds 20,000 or so distinct CDR3 sequences, 20% to 30% seen once. The rearrangement links TRBV24-1 to TRBJ2-4, with D perhaps matching TRBD1 (6 bases). The sequence derives from a human donor with COVID-19. The specimen sequenced was cultured CD4+ T cells from blood. CDR3 sequence: CATSDTGQGMANIQYF. DNA for the CDR3: TGTGCCACCAGTGATACCGGCCAGGGGATGGCAAACATTCAGTACTTC.